A selection of T cell receptor beta chains follows, all from one sample in a study of blood T cell repertoires in COVID-19. Assay: immunoSEQ multiplex PCR; the TCRdb copy retains only in-frame clones and omits some. The sample includes 200,000 to 300,000 clones, 87% seen only once; the top ten take 2.3%. What was sequenced was peripheral blood. These receptors all come from a woman in her forties or fifties with acute or convalescent COVID-19. Both conserved end residues are part of each CDR3. D genes are given only for firm matches.

d_call	v_call	j_call	cdr3_aa	cdr3_nt
.	TRBV28	TRBJ2-7	CASRALMDEQYF	TGTGCCAGCAGGGCTTTGATGGACGAGCAGTACTTC
.	TRBV7-9	TRBJ1-1	CASSQQVNTEAFF	TGTGCCAGCAGCCAACAAGTGAACACTGAAGCTTTCTTT
TRBD1	TRBV16	TRBJ1-5	CASGGQGDSNQPQHF	TGTGCCAGTGGCGGACAGGGTGATAGCAATCAGCCCCAGCATTTT
.	TRBV15	TRBJ2-1	CATSYLLGDRIEQFF	TGTGCCACCAGCTACCTATTAGGGGATAGAATAGAGCAGTTCTTC
TRBD1	TRBV29-1	TRBJ1-2	CSVEDPDRGGGYTF	TGCAGCGTTGAAGATCCGGACAGGGGAGGTGGCTACACCTTC
.	TRBV10-3	TRBJ2-6	CAISARGTPSGANVLTF	TGTGCCATCAGTGCTAGGGGAACCCCCTCTGGGGCCAACGTCCTGACTTTC
.	TRBV7-2	TRBJ2-6	CASSLRGGGANVLTF	TGTGCCAGCAGCTTAAGGGGTGGCGGGGCCAACGTCCTGACTTTC
.	TRBV7-2	TRBJ1-5	CASSLYRADQPQHF	TGTGCCAGCAGCTTGTACAGGGCGGATCAGCCCCAGCATTTT
TRBD1	TRBV7-2	TRBJ2-7	CASSFGQGALEQYF	TGTGCCAGCAGCTTCGGACAGGGGGCTTTAGAGCAGTACTTC
.	TRBV30	TRBJ1-6	CAWSVQENSPLHF	TGTGCCTGGAGTGTACAGGAAAATTCACCCCTCCACTTT
.	TRBV19	TRBJ1-1	CASSMWGRTEAFF	TGTGCCAGTAGTATGTGGGGGAGGACTGAAGCTTTCTTT
.	TRBV7-2	TRBJ1-1	CASSRGAHTEAFF	TGTGCCAGCAGCCGGGGGGCGCACACTGAAGCTTTCTTT
TRBD2	TRBV5-1	TRBJ2-6	CASSRDYPSSGANVLTF	TGCGCCAGCAGCCGGGACTACCCTAGCTCTGGGGCCAACGTCCTGACTTTC
.	TRBV5-1	TRBJ2-7	CASSSGPQGFSYEQYF	TGCGCCAGCAGCTCGGGTCCCCAGGGGTTCTCCTACGAGCAGTACTTC
TRBD2	TRBV3-1/TRBV3-2	TRBJ2-1	CASSQDGLAANEQFF	TGTGCCAGCAGCCAAGATGGACTAGCGGCCAATGAGCAGTTCTTC
TRBD1	TRBV27	TRBJ1-4	CASTWTGAPEKLFF	TGTGCCAGCACTTGGACAGGGGCTCCGGAAAAACTGTTTTTT
TRBD1	TRBV4-1	TRBJ2-7	CASSQANPGQGYEQYF	TGCGCCAGCAGCCAAGCCAACCCGGGACAGGGCTACGAGCAGTACTTC
TRBD1	TRBV28	TRBJ1-3	CASSSDRRSSGNTIYF	TGTGCCAGCAGTTCGGACAGGCGGAGCTCTGGAAACACCATATATTTT
TRBD2	TRBV10-3	TRBJ2-3	CAISERTSQGTQYF	TGTGCCATCAGTGAGAGGACTAGTCAGGGCACGCAGTATTTT
TRBD1	TRBV2	TRBJ1-5	CASRGQGKEPQHF	TGTGCCAGCAGGGGACAGGGGAAGGAGCCCCAGCATTTT